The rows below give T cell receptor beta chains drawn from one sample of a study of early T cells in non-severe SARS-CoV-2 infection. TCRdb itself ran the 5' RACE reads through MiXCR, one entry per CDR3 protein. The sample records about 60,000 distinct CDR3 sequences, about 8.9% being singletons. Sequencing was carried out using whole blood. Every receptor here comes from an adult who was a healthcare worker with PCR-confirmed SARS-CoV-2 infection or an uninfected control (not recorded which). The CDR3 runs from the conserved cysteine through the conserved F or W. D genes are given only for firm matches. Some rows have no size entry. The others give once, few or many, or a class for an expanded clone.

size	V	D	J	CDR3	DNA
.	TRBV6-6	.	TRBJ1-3	CASTHGNTIYF	TGTGCCAGCACTCATGGAAACACCATATATTTT
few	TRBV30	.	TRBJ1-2	CAWRRARFNYGYTF	TGTGCCTGGAGAAGAGCCCGATTCAACTATGGCTACACCTTC
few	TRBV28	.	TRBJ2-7	CASSLWGPLYEQYF	TGTGCCAGCAGTTTATGGGGGCCCCTCTACGAGCAGTACTTC
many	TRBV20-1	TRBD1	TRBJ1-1	CSAPGQGKTEAFF	TGCAGTGCTCCAGGACAGGGGAAGACTGAAGCTTTCTTT
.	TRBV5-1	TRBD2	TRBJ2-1	CASSVSGSVSWNEQFF	TGCGCCAGCAGCGTGAGCGGGAGCGTAAGTTGGAATGAGCAGTTCTTC
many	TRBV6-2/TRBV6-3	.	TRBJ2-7	CASRPLGILTTEQYF	TGTGCCAGCAGACCATTAGGGATACTGACCACGGAGCAGTACTTC
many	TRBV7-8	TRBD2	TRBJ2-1	CASRPATRELGEQFF	TGTGCCAGCAGACCGGCCACGCGGGAGTTGGGTGAGCAGTTCTTC
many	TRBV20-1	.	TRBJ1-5	CSASGGVEQPQHF	TGCAGTGCTAGTGGGGGAGTTGAACAGCCCCAGCATTTT
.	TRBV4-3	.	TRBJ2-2	CASSQVLSGELFF	TGCGCCAGCAGCCAAGTGCTCTCCGGGGAGCTGTTTTTT
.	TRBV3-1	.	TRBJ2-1	CASSLGLRRPFYNEQFF	TGTGCCAGCAGTCTGGGACTCCGCCGGCCCTTCTACAATGAGCAGTTCTTC
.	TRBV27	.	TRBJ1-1	CASSLEPGTEAFF	TGTGCCAGCAGTTTAGAACCAGGCACTGAAGCTTTCTTT
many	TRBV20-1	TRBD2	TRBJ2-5	CSARISSGFQETQYF	TGCAGTGCTAGAATCTCTAGCGGGTTCCAAGAGACCCAGTACTTC
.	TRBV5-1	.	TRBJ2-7	CASSLLTRSVEQYF	TGTGCCAGCAGCTTGTTGACCAGATCGGTGGAGCAGTACTTC
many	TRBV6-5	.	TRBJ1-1	CASREEQNTEAFF	TGTGCCAGCAGAGAAGAACAGAACACTGAAGCTTTCTTT
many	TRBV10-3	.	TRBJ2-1	CAISESMDSTYNEQFF	TGTGCCATCAGTGAGTCTATGGACAGTACCTACAATGAGCAGTTCTTC
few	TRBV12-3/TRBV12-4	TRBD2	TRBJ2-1	CASSTMGLASEQFF	TGTGCCAGCAGCACAATGGGACTAGCTAGTGAGCAGTTCTTC
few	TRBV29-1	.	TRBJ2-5	CSSGGTGQETQYF	TGCAGCTCCGGGGGGACAGGCCAAGAGACCCAGTACTTC
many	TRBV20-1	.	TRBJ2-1	CSAQLLDNEQFF	TGCAGTGCACAGCTATTGGACAATGAGCAGTTCTTC
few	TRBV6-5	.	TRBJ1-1	CASSPHDSWKNTEAFF	TGTGCCAGCAGTCCTCACGACAGTTGGAAGAACACTGAAGCTTTCTTT
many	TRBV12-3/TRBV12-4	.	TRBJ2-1	CASSLGWSYNEQFF	TGTGCCAGCAGTTTGGGCTGGTCCTACAATGAGCAGTTCTTC
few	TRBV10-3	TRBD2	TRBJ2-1	CAISESSLIAGANNEQFF	TGTGCCATCAGTGAGTCGAGCCTTATAGCGGGGGCTAACAATGAGCAGTTCTTC
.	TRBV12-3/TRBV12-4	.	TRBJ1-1	CASSLSVQNTEAFF	TGTGCCAGCAGTTTATCAGTCCAGAACACTGAAGCTTTCTTT
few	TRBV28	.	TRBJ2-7	CASRLGGLSSYEQYF	TGTGCCAGCAGGCTCGGCGGTTTAAGCTCCTACGAGCAGTACTTC
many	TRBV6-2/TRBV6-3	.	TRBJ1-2	CASSYEVRRGYTF	TGTGCCAGCAGTTATGAGGTCCGGCGGGGCTACACCTTC
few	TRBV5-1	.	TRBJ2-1	CASSSLRNSGPYNEQFF	TGCGCCAGCAGCTCTCTCAGGAATAGCGGTCCGTACAATGAGCAGTTCTTC
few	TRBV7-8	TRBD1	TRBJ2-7	CASSFSGTAYEQYF	TGTGCCAGCAGCTTCAGTGGGACAGCCTACGAGCAGTACTTC
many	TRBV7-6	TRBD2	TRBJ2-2	CASSLTLAVSTGELFF	TGTGCCAGCAGCTTAACACTAGCGGTGTCCACCGGGGAGCTGTTTTTT
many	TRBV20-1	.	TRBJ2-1	CSARAYNEQFF	TGCAGTGCTAGGGCCTACAATGAGCAGTTCTTC
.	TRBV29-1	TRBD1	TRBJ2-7	CSVEDGTGTREQYF	TGCAGCGTTGAAGATGGGACAGGAACGCGGGAGCAGTACTTC
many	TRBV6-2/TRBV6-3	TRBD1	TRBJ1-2	CASSYRATGNYGYTF	TGTGCCAGCAGTTACCGAGCGACAGGGAACTATGGCTACACCTTC
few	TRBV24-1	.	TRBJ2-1	CATSSSGSSYNEQFF	TGTGCCACCAGTTCGTCGGGGAGCTCCTACAATGAGCAGTTCTTC
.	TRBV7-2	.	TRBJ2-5	CASSRGALETQYF	TGTGCCAGTTCCAGGGGCGCTTTGGAGACCCAGTACTTC
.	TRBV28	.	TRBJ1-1	CASSLRRMNTEAFF	TGTGCCAGCAGTTTAAGGCGGATGAACACTGAAGCTTTCTTT
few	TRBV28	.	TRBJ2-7	CASSLSNYEQYF	TGTGCCAGCAGTTTATCGAACTACGAGCAGTACTTC
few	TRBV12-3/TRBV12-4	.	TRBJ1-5	CASSLAGSNQPQHF	TGTGCCAGCAGTTTAGCGGGTAGCAATCAGCCCCAGCATTTT
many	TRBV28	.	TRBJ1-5	CASSLQGWNQPQHF	TGTGCCAGCAGTTTACAGGGGTGGAATCAGCCCCAGCATTTT
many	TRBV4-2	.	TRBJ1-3	CASSQATGLSSGNTIYF	TGTGCCAGCAGCCAAGCAACAGGCCTAAGCTCTGGAAACACCATATATTTT
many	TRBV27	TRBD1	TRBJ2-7	CASNLRKGLGTGVYEQYF	TGTGCCAGCAATCTCCGAAAAGGTCTCGGGACAGGGGTCTACGAGCAGTACTTC
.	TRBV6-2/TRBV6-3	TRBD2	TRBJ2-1	CASTDAGTSVGGNEQFF	TGTGCCAGCACCGATGCCGGGACTAGCGTCGGGGGGAATGAGCAGTTCTTC
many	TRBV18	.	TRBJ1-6	CASSPGSGSPLHF	TGTGCCAGCTCACCAGGGTCTGGTTCACCCCTCCACTTT
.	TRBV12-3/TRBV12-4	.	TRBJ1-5	CASSLFRMGPQHF	TGTGCCAGCAGTTTATTCCGGATGGGGCCCCAGCATTTT
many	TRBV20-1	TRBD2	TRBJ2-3	CSARVSGTSGSTDTQYF	TGCAGTGCTAGGGTTTCCGGGACTAGCGGAAGCACAGATACGCAGTATTTT
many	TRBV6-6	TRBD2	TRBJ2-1	CASSYSTSGSNEQFF	TGTGCCAGCAGTTACTCGACTAGCGGGAGCAATGAGCAGTTCTTC
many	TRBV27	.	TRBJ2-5	CASSFLTGIQETQYF	TGTGCCAGCAGTTTCCTAACGGGTATCCAAGAGACCCAGTACTTC
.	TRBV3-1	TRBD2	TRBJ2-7	CASSQASGIVYEQYF	TGTGCCAGCAGCCAAGCGAGCGGGATCGTCTACGAGCAGTACTTC
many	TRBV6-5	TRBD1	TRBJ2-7	CASRPTGRSHEQYF	TGTGCCAGCAGACCGACAGGGCGTTCCCACGAGCAGTACTTC
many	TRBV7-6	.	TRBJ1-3	CASSLGGSGNTIYF	TGTGCCAGCAGCTTAGGGGGCTCTGGAAACACCATATATTTT
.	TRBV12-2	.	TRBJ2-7	CASRASKQGAKRNEQYF	TGTGCAAGTCGCGCCTCGAAACAGGGGGCAAAGAGGAACGAGCAGTACTTC
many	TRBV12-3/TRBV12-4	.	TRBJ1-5	CASSLGTRDFNQPQHF	TGTGCCAGCAGTTTAGGGACCAGGGACTTCAATCAGCCCCAGCATTTT
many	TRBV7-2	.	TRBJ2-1	CASSFYYNEQFF	TGTGCCAGCAGCTTTTACTACAATGAGCAGTTCTTC
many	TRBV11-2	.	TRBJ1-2	CASSLAIQGRSYTF	TGTGCCAGCAGCTTAGCGATACAGGGCAGAAGCTACACCTTC
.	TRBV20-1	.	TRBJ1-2	CSARVGLRLNYGYTF	TGCAGTGCTAGAGTGGGGCTGAGACTTAACTATGGCTACACCTTC
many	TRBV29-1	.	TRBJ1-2	CSAATGPWGYTF	TGCAGCGCCGCCACAGGTCCGTGGGGCTACACCTTC
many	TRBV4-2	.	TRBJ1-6	CASSRGGTITDNSPLHF	TGTGCCAGCAGCCGCGGTGGCACGATCACGGATAATTCACCCCTCCACTTT
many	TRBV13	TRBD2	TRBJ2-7	CASSLGRGGRAYEQYF	TGTGCCAGCAGCTTAGGAAGAGGCGGGAGGGCCTACGAGCAGTACTTC
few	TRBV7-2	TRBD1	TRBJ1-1	CASSIIPGQLNTEAFF	TGTGCCAGCAGCATAATTCCGGGACAGCTGAACACTGAAGCTTTCTTT
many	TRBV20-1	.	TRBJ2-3	CSHLLGVGTDTQYF	TGCAGTCATCTCCTTGGGGTGGGTACAGATACGCAGTATTTT